This TCR beta chain is from a study of cytomegalovirus exposure and HLA in healthy donors. Study-wide results and limits: The records held CMV serostatus as the only immune exposure information. Donors belonging to an Asian-associated ancestry cluster reportedly showed fewer N-insertions in productive TCRs than the approximately 670-donor mean, according to what a later analysis found. Reported performance of the classifier showed diagnosis of cytomegalovirus status with high specificity and sensitivity.

In the case of this clone: Its target is not known.

Both 60 Vbeta primers and 13 Jbeta primers went into the PCR. Sequencing used immunoSEQ multiplex PCR; TCRdb keeps in-frame clones, though not all of them. The repertoire includes 150,000 to 200,000 clones, about 80% of them detected once, and 2.1% sits in the top ten. V was pared by 4 bases and J by 0 bases, with 8 bases between. The germline V gene encodes CDR1 MNHNS and CDR2 SASEGT. The CDR3 runs to 14 residues. The chain combines TRBV6-1 with TRBJ2-3; D remains ambiguous. This clonotype was sampled from a young woman in good health and CMV-seropositive. Sequences were obtained from PBMCs. In nucleotides, the CDR3 is TGTGCCAGCAGTGTTAGTAAGAGCACAGATACGCAGTATTTT. This translates into CASSVSKSTDTQYF.